Below, 13 T cell receptor beta chains from the same sample are listed, as sequenced in a study of OX40 agonist ivuxolimab in advanced cancers. Using immunoSEQ multiplex PCR, the repertoire was profiled, and TCRdb retains in-frame clones only, with some absent. The sample has 60,000 or so clones, roughly 86% seen once. The specimen comprised CD4+ or CD8+ T cells sorted from blood, sampled in a trial of the OX40 agonist ivuxolimab. All receptors derive from an adult with an advanced solid tumor such as melanoma, head and neck, liver or kidney cancer.

The rearrangement uses TRBV7-6 and TRBJ1-3; maybe TRBD1 (5 bases). Between the trimmed V and J ends, which lost 2 bases and 0 bases, there was a span of 14 bases. The germline V gene has CDR1 SGHVS and CDR2 FNYEAQ. The CDR3 covers 17 residues. CDR3 sequence (DNA): TGTGCCAGCAGCTTATCATTAAGACAGAGCTCTGGAAACACCATATATTTT. Translation gives CASSLSLRQSSGNTIYF.

The rearrangement links TRBV6-6 to TRBJ1-2, with D tentatively TRBD1 (6 bases). Germline V gene data show CDR1 as MNHNY and CDR2 as SVGAGI (reference sequence). V gave up 3 bases and J gave up 2 bases, with 7 bases separating them. The CDR3 extends over 13 amino acids. This CDR3 is CASSYQGNYGYTF. CDR3 DNA: TGTGCCAGCAGTTATCAGGGGAACTATGGCTACACCTTC.

The chain links TRBV5-6 to TRBJ1-2, with TRBD1 matching over 9 bases. V trimming: 4 bases; J trimming: 5 bases; junction bases outside the gene matches: 6. Germline loops: CDR1 SGHDT, CDR2 YYEEEE. This CDR3 region has 14 residues. The CDR3 region is CASSLLTGGYGYTF. The CDR3 bases are TGTGCCAGCAGCCTTCTGACAGGGGGGTATGGCTACACCTTC. The whole variable domain, remainder taken from reference TRBV5-6 and TRBJ1-2, is DAGVTQSPTHLIKTRGQQVTLRCSPKSGHDTVSWYQQALGQGPQFIFQYYEEEERQRGNFPDRFSGHQFPNYSSELNVNALLLGDSALYLCASSLLTGGYGYTFGSGTRLTVV.

Of note for this clone: Germline and junction disagree at one end, which may indicate a read error. J is TRBJ1-4 and V is TRBV29-1, with a possible D match to TRBD1 (6 bases). The germline CDR1 and CDR2 sequences are SQVTM and ANQGSEA. The CDR3 sequence is 18 residues long. The CDR3 DNA is TGCAGCGTGGAAGCCGGGACTCCGGAGTCGGGGGCCCATGAAAAACTGTTTTTT. Amino acids: CSVEAGTPESGAHEKLFF.

The rearrangement links TRBV18 to TRBJ1-1; D not certain. The V gene's germline CDR1 is KGHSH and CDR2 LQKENI. The ends were cut back, 1 base at V and 1 base at J, with 7 bases in the middle. The CDR3 covers 14 residues. CDR3 sequence: CASSPLNQNTEAFF. CDR3 nucleotides: TGTGCCAGCTCACCACTTAATCAGAACACTGAAGCTTTCTTT.

The chain employs TRBV11-2 and TRBJ2-7; the match to TRBD2 covers 9 bases. Germline CDR1 is SGHAT and CDR2 is FQNNGV. Losses at the gene ends were 8 bases for V and 6 bases for J; bases not matched to a gene: 17. The CDR3 is made up of 16 amino acids. Here the CDR3 reads CASLLSGGGRAAEQYF. In nucleotides, the CDR3 is TGTGCCAGCCTCCTCAGCGGGGGCGGGAGGGCCGCCGAGCAGTACTTC.

In DNA form, the CDR3 reads TGCGCCAGCAGCTTGACCGGGACAGCAACTAATGAAAAACTGTTTTTT. It is translated as CASSLTGTATNEKLFF. The chain has TRBV5-1 and TRBJ1-4; 7 bases fit TRBD1. The CDR3 has 16 residues. J was trimmed by 0 bases and V by 1 base; bases with no gene match: 3. The germline V gene has CDR1 SGHRS and CDR2 YFSETQ.

The CDR3 nucleotides are TGTGCCAGCAGCCAATCTCACACAGATACGCAGTATTTT. Translated: CASSQSHTDTQYF. The chain is built from TRBV5-8 and TRBJ2-3; the D is unclear. The germline V and J ends were trimmed by 4 bases and 2 bases, with 8 bases remaining between them. Germline values: CDR1 SGHTS, CDR2 YDEGEE. The CDR3 extends over 13 amino acids.

This sequence joins TRBV7-9 and TRBJ1-4; tentative D call: TRBD1 (5 bases). Germline V gene data show CDR1 as SEHNR and CDR2 as FQNEAQ (reference sequence). Trimming removed 2 bases at V and 0 bases at J, with 13 bases between. The CDR3 runs 17 residues. DNA for the CDR3: TGTGCCAGCAGCTTACGACAGACTTTTGCAACTAATGAAAAACTGTTTTTT. Amino acid sequence: CASSLRQTFATNEKLFF.

The chain uses TRBV6-6 and TRBJ1-2, with 8 bases that match TRBD1. Trimming cost V 0 bases and J 5 bases; bases outside gene matches: 8. The CDR3 sequence is 16 residues long. CDR1 and CDR2 (germline): MNHNY, SVGAGI (reference sequence). CDR3 DNA sequence: TGTGCCAGCAGTTACTCGACAGGGGATAAGAGGTATGGCTACACCTTC. This codes for CASSYSTGDKRYGYTF.

A remark on this clone: At the DNA level, this CDR3 is encoded by other sequences in the same sample as well. V gene TRBV20-1 combines with J gene TRBJ1-2, with D possibly matching TRBD1 (6 bases). The V end was cut by 7 bases, the J end by 8 bases, with 14 bases between. The CDR3 is made up of 11 amino acids. Germline CDR1 is DFQATT and CDR2 is SNEGSKA (reference sequence). The CDR3 is CSGWGAGGYTF. CDR3 DNA: TGCAGTGGTTGGGGGGCGGGGGGCTACACCTTC.

The V and J genes are TRBV29-1 and TRBJ2-7; 9 nucleotides line up with TRBD2. V lost 6 bases and J lost 0; bases outside the gene matches: 15. The CDR3 sequence is 17 residues long. Per germline, CDR1 SQVTM and CDR2 ANQGSEA. The CDR3 here is CSVAVGTSRLSSYEQYF. DNA of the CDR3: TGCAGCGTCGCAGTCGGGACTAGCCGACTATCCTCCTACGAGCAGTACTTC.

CDR3 amino acids: CASSPRYRGANYGYTF. CDR3 DNA: TGTGCCAGCAGCCCGAGGTACAGGGGAGCAAACTATGGCTACACCTTC. The V call is TRBV7-2, the J call TRBJ1-2; 7 bases align to TRBD1. V lost 5 bases to trimming and J lost 2 bases; unmatched junction nucleotides: 11. CDR3 length equals 16 residues. Germline assignment: CDR1 SGHTA and CDR2 FQGNSA.